This T cell receptor (beta chain) was recorded in a study of blood T cell repertoires in COVID-19. Study details: PBMCs, B-cell-depleted T cells, or T cells provided the cDNA or gDNA that made up the material.

Using immunoSEQ multiplex PCR, the repertoire was profiled, and TCRdb retains in-frame clones only, with some absent. The sample lists some 150,000 clones; 75% to 85% were seen once. Comments on this clone: The sample has other DNA sequences that encode this CDR3 too.

Trimming cost V 5 bases and J 1 base, with 8 bases left between them. CDR3 length equals 13 residues. V gene TRBV12-3 or TRBV12-4 combines with J gene TRBJ2-5; maybe TRBD2 (5 bases). The sequenced sample was peripheral blood. The sequence was collected from a woman in her fifties or sixties with acute or convalescent COVID-19. In DNA, the CDR3 is TGTGCCAGCAGTCTCCGGGGCCAAGAGACCCAGTACTTC. This sequence encodes CASSLRGQETQYF.